These 18 T cell receptor beta chains were sequenced from one sample in a study of blood T cell repertoires in COVID-19. Clones were read by immunoSEQ multiplex PCR, and TCRdb kept only the in-frame ones, dropping some. The table lists more than 450,000 clones, about nine tenths of them singletons, with around 0.64% in the top ten. Sample: PBMCs or T cells enriched from blood (not recorded which). These TCRs come from a young woman who had recovered from COVID-19.

The rearrangement uses TRBV5-5 and TRBJ1-6; 7 bases agree with TRBD1. Trimming took 2 bases from V and 8 from J; bases not matched to a gene: 4. The germline V gene encodes CDR1 SGHKS and CDR2 YYEKEE (reference sequence). This CDR3 is 14 amino acids long. The CDR3 loop reads CASSFGDRDSPLHF. CDR3 bases: TGTGCCAGCAGCTTCGGGGACAGAGATTCACCCCTCCACTTT.

The chain uses TRBV28 and TRBJ1-4; D gene ambiguous. CDR1 is MDHEN and CDR2 is SYDVKM in the germline V gene. The V and J ends lost 11 bases and 4 bases respectively, with 14 bases between them. The CDR3 runs to 13 residues. For the CDR3, the DNA is TGTGCCGTGGGTACAGAAGTTAATGAAAAACTGTTTTTT. Its protein product is CAVGTEVNEKLFF. Full variable domain (remainder filled in from reference TRBV28 and TRBJ1-4): DVKVTQSSRYLVKRTGEKVFLECVQDMDHENMFWYRQDPGLGLRLIYFSYDVKMKEKGDIPEGYSVSREKKERFSLILESASTNQTSMYLCAVGTEVNEKLFFGSGTQLSVL.

This chain links TRBV3-1 (or the pseudogene TRBV3-2) with TRBJ2-5; maybe TRBD2 (6 bases). CDR3 length: 14 amino acids. The germline V gene has CDR1 LGHDT and CDR2 YNNKEL (reference sequence). V was cut by 4 bases and J by 7 bases, with 16 bases left in between. Here the CDR3 reads CASSRGTSPTTQYF. For the CDR3, the DNA is TGTGCCAGCAGCCGCGGGACCTCGCCGACGACCCAGTACTTC.

The V and J genes are TRBV19 and TRBJ1-1; D may be TRBD1 (6 bases). This CDR3 region has 14 residues. Germline V gene lookup returns CDR1 LNHDA and CDR2 SQIVND (reference sequence). The germline V and J ends were trimmed by 7 bases and 0 bases, with 12 bases remaining between them. The CDR3 here is CASKRGGMNTEAFF. DNA of the CDR3: TGTGCCAGTAAAAGAGGGGGAATGAACACTGAAGCTTTCTTT.

The V and J genes are TRBV7-9 and TRBJ1-1; a possible D gene is TRBD1 (5 bases). The CDR3 runs to 13 residues. Looked up from germline, CDR1 is SEHNR and CDR2 is FQNEAQ (reference sequence). Trimming removed 0 bases at V and 9 bases at J, with 11 bases between. The CDR3 loop reads CASSLAGGEKAFF. For the CDR3, the DNA is TGTGCCAGCAGCTTAGCGGGGGGTGAAAAAGCTTTCTTT.

This clone was detected once. The chain links TRBV2 to TRBJ2-5, with TRBD1 as a possible D gene (5 bases). The V end lost 8 bases, the J end lost 1 base, and 14 bases lay between the germline ends. The CDR3 totals 14 residues. Germline CDR1 is SNHLY and CDR2 is FYNNEI. The CDR3 coding sequence is TGTGCCAGCTGGACACAGAGGAGCCAAGAGACCCAGTACTTC. Protein: CASWTQRSQETQYF.

The rearrangement links TRBV28 to TRBJ2-7, with D unresolved. Trimming pared 3 bases from V and 1 base from J, leaving 10 bases between. Germline V CDR1 and CDR2: MDHEN, SYDVKM. The CDR3 is 14 residues long. The CDR3 DNA reads as TGTGCCAGCAGTTTTGGCCAGATGTCCTACGAGCAGTACTTC. It specifies CASSFGQMSYEQYF.

V is TRBV6-8 and J is TRBJ1-3; TRBD1 matches 8 bases. The germline V gene encodes CDR1 MNHGY and CDR2 SAAAGT. The CDR3 has 14 residues. With V trimmed by 6 bases and J by 1 base, 2 bases remained unmatched. CDR3 nucleotides: TGTGCCAGCAGCCGGACAGGGTCTGGAAACACCATATATTTT. Encoded protein: CASSRTGSGNTIYF.

The chain carries TRBV6-5 and TRBJ2-1; 9 bases are a match to TRBD2. This CDR3 is built from 15 residues. J lost 4 bases, V lost 4 bases, and 5 bases had no gene match. The V gene's germline CDR1 is MNHEY and CDR2 SVGAGI. The CDR3 DNA sequence: TGTGCCAGCAGTTTGTCGACTAGCGGATACAATGAGCAGTTCTTC. Its protein product is CASSLSTSGYNEQFF.

DNA of the CDR3: TGTGCCAGCACTCAACCCGGACTAGCGGGGGACCTAACAGATACGCAGTATTTT. It is translated as CASTQPGLAGDLTDTQYF. The chain carries TRBV27 and TRBJ2-3, with 13 bases fitting TRBD2. The junction had 13 bases not matched to a gene; V was cut back by 7 bases and J by 3 bases. The CDR3 runs 18 residues. The germline CDR1 and CDR2 sequences are MNHEY and SMNVEV (reference sequence).

The rearrangement joins TRBV28 to TRBJ2-5; perhaps TRBD1 as D (6 bases). V lost 2 bases to trimming and J lost 4 bases, with 11 bases between them. Germline CDR1 and CDR2: MDHEN and SYDVKM. The CDR3 length is 14 residues. The CDR3 here is CASSLRGTLETQYF. The CDR3 DNA follows: TGTGCCAGCAGTTTAAGGGGGACCCTAGAGACCCAGTACTTC. The entire variable domain, with the rest obtained from reference TRBV28 and TRBJ2-5, is as follows: DVKVTQSSRYLVKRTGEKVFLECVQDMDHENMFWYRQDPGLGLRLIYFSYDVKMKEKGDIPEGYSVSREKKERFSLILESASTNQTSMYLCASSLRGTLETQYFGPGTRLLVL.

CDR3 sequence: CASSGQWPTYSGNTIYF. The CDR3 region has the DNA TGTGCCAGCAGCGGACAGTGGCCCACTTACTCTGGAAACACCATATATTTT. V gene TRBV14 combines with J gene TRBJ1-3; a weak D match, TRBD1 (6 bases). Trimming took 5 bases from V and 0 from J, leaving 17 bases between them. CDR3 length: 17 amino acids. Germline CDR1 reads SGHDN; CDR2 reads FVKESK.

V usage is TRBV30 and J usage is TRBJ1-5; 9 nucleotides align to TRBD1. The CDR3 loop spans 14 amino acids. V dropped 2 bases and J dropped 7; count of bases not matched to a gene: 6. CDR1 is GTSNPN, CDR2 SVGIG, per germline (reference sequence). CDR3 coding DNA: TGTGCCTGGAGTACAGGGACAGGGCTACAGCCCCAGCATTTT. Translation: CAWSTGTGLQPQHF.

The chain uses TRBV14 and TRBJ2-7; a weak D match, TRBD2 (6 bases). V gave up 7 bases and J gave up 3 bases, with 16 bases separating them. The CDR3 runs to 14 residues. Per germline, CDR1 SGHDN and CDR2 FVKESK. Here the CDR3 DNA reads TGTGCCAGCACTATGGGGGGATACGGCTACGAGCAGTACTTC. It translates to CASTMGGYGYEQYF.

This clone is a singleton in its sample. CDR3 region: CASSSGEGVRSEAFF. The CDR3 nucleotides read TGTGCCAGCAGCTCAGGGGAAGGGGTAAGGTCTGAAGCTTTCTTT. J is TRBJ1-1 and V is TRBV7-9; D may be TRBD1 (6 bases). V was pared by 4 bases and J by 6 bases, with 18 bases between. This CDR3 region has 15 residues. Germline CDR1 reads SEHNR; CDR2 reads FQNEAQ (reference sequence).

The chain uses TRBV5-4 and TRBJ1-6; D is perhaps TRBD1 (6 bases). CDR3 length equals 16 residues. Trimming pared 0 bases from V and 7 bases from J, leaving 14 bases between. Germline V gene sequence: CDR1 SGHNT, CDR2 YYREEE (reference sequence). The CDR3 DNA reads as TGTGCCAGCAGCTTGGGGGGGCCGACACCAAATTCACCCCTCCACTTT. Amino acids: CASSLGGPTPNSPLHF.

The V call is TRBV12-3 or TRBV12-4, the J call TRBJ1-2; 7 bases are shared with TRBD1. With 10 bases clipped from V and 4 bases from J, the junction kept 9 bases outside the gene matches. There are 13 residues in the CDR3. The CDR3 region is CATRQGGVYGYTF. CDR3 nucleotides: TGTGCCACCCGACAGGGTGGGGTCTATGGCTACACCTTC.

The rearrangement links TRBV18 to TRBJ2-7; D remains unclear. From germline, CDR1 is KGHSH and CDR2 LQKENI. This CDR3 spans 15 amino acids. V lost 3 bases to trimming and J lost 1 base, with 13 bases between them. CDR3 residues: CASSPKPGSSYEQYF. The CDR3 nucleotides read TGTGCCAGCTCACCGAAGCCAGGCTCATCCTACGAGCAGTACTTC. Full variable domain (remainder filled in from reference TRBV18 and TRBJ2-7): NAGVMQNPRHLVRRRGQEARLRCSPMKGHSHVYWYRQLPEEGLKFMVYLQKENIIDESGMPKERFSAEFPKEGPSILRIQQVVRGDSAAYFCASSPKPGSSYEQYFGPGTRLTVT.